This T cell receptor beta chain was observed in a study of radiotherapy plus CTLA-4 blockade in lung cancer. On the study more broadly: Objective responses occurred in around 18% of patients; over 25% had disease control.

Germline assignment: CDR1 WSHSY and CDR2 SAAADI. Losses at the gene ends were 0 bases for V and 4 bases for J; bases not matched to a gene: 5. This CDR3 is built from 15 residues. Libraries were prepared by immunoSEQ multiplex PCR; TCRdb keeps only in-frame clonotypes and omits some of them. Of some 73,000 clones listed, around 80% are singletons. Patients had chemo-refractory metastatic non-small-cell lung cancer and received focal radiation plus CTLA-4 blockade that used ipilimumab. Remarks on this clone: Its antigen is still unknown.

Broader study findings: Radiotherapy was combined with ipilimumab, and tumor-derived TCR clones then expanded in blood. How blood T cell clones changed early, along with interferon-beta, reportedly forecast response best.

The receptor's source is a human donor with non-small cell lung cancer who had stable disease on radiotherapy plus ipilimumab. This specimen was peripheral blood, taken from a patient treated with radiotherapy plus ipilimumab. The gene calls are TRBV10-2 and TRBJ2-5, with 7 bases matching TRBD1. CDR3: CASSESRDRVETQYF. DNA of the CDR3: TGCGCCAGCAGTGAGTCTCGGGACAGAGTAGAGACCCAGTACTTC.